The sequence of this T cell receptor (beta chain) was determined in a study of cytomegalovirus exposure and HLA in healthy donors (dated by TCRdb to about 2017). For context, the study as a whole: According to an earlier analysis of 587 of the donors, 200 million or so T cells yielded some 120 million unique TCR beta sequences and approximately 300 Gb of sequence data. Approximately 310 gigabases of sequencing data and 70 million to 85 million unique TCR sequences were included in an early release covering about 700 HLA-typed donors. Among the approximately 400 genotyped donors, under 90% belonged to the genetic ancestry cluster associated with self-reported Caucasian donors. The aim of the study was to test whether cataloging public T cell receptors could identify signatures of past pathogen exposure. The study profiled the T cell repertoires of 666 subjects by immunosequencing and related them to cytomegalovirus serostatus. Besides the first cohort of more than 650 subjects, a separate validation cohort made up of about 120 different subjects was used. To predict cytomegalovirus infection status, the study brought together high-throughput TCR immunosequencing, statistical association of individual TCRs with disease status, and machine learning. A later analysis re-examined previously published TCR beta repertoires from around 670 donors and added high-resolution HLA genotyping to investigate patterns of TCR occurrence. The later analysis used no new phenotypic data to find candidate immune exposures, relying instead on TCR beta sequences and their occurrence across donors. An earlier analysis of nearly 600 of the donors applied high-throughput TCR beta sequencing to assess whether each TCR beta V gene segment acted as functional or pseudogenic. Donor age, sex, ethnicity and CMV serostatus were compiled together with the repertoire data. Genome-wide SNP genotypes for about three fifths of the roughly 700 donors were used in a later genetic analysis, which treated that subset as a discovery cohort. All discovery cohort repertoires had been generated on a single sequencing platform. Class I and class II HLA loci were covered by the typing at four-digit resolution. The number of typed donors differed by locus: about 620-640 for A, B, C, DRB1 and DQB1; 500 to 550 for DQA1; roughly 600 for DPA1; and 400 to 480 for DPB1. A handful of DR-DQ haplotypes were handled as single units for association and clustering because linkage in the cohort was strong. Among some 410 genotyped donors of the cohort, an average of roughly 240,000 unique TCR beta nucleotide sequences were sequenced per donor, 15% to 20% of them non-productive.

The germline V gene provides CDR1 ENHRY and CDR2 SYGVKD. Taken from cysteine to phenylalanine, the CDR3 has 14 residues. Kept here is only the CDR3 DNA, which spans 42 bases and is read in frame from base 1. Trimming at the junction amounts to 6 bases on V and 4 bases on J, and the germline ends lie 12 bases apart. What the study reported, not specific to this receptor: Over 15 rarely observed V segments, including chromosome 9 orphons, were excluded from the earlier analysis of about 610 of the donors because counts were too low. In a later genetic analysis, fewer N-insertions in productive TCRs were reported among donors in an Asian-associated ancestry cluster than the approximately 710-donor mean. Some IMGT-functional V segments, including TRBV6-2 and TRBV6-3, could not be told apart with the 87-base-pair reads, so those segments were excluded. In a later analysis, most CMV-associated TCR beta chains were found to appear HLA-restricted, with HLA associations seemingly driven largely by CMV exposure. Immune exposure information for the cohort was limited to CMV serostatus. Three of the identified cytomegalovirus-associated TCR beta chains were confirmed in vitro to be specific for cytomegalovirus antigens. In a later analysis, TCR association rates were found to vary across HLA loci, with the most associated TCRs seen for DRB1 alleles and the fewest for HLA-C alleles. A total of 150 or so TCR beta chains were listed by the study as associated with cytomegalovirus. Most TCR sequences were seen in very few donors, while some public TCRs were found in many individuals. The presence/absence analyses assumed that sequencing depth was roughly uniform across donors, and that assumption may not be true. A later analysis associated 16,951 TCR beta sequences with specific HLA alleles at a false discovery rate of 0.05. This cohort had only TCR beta chains sequenced, and the lack of alpha or paired-chain data limited which features could be detected. Correlated functional status among segregating V segments might reflect linkage disequilibrium, but an unknown experimental factor could not be ruled out. In a later analysis, HLA-associated TCR beta chains showed more clonal expansion and lower generation probabilities than non-associated chains that were equally common. Because HLA typing was missing for some donors at each locus, association tests included only the typed subset. According to a later analysis, parvovirus B19, influenza, CMV and Epstein-Barr virus appeared linked to several top co-occurrence clusters. Broadly in line with IMGT annotations, most TCR beta V segments showed up in productive rearrangements about 87% or about 30% of the time in an earlier analysis of several hundred of the donors. The authors suggested that the approach could potentially be extended to other disease states and immunological phenotypes. In a later genetic analysis, a missense DCLRE1C variant was associated with V-gene and J-gene trimming of TCR beta chains, and the association was replicated in an independent cohort. A further reported finding was that TCR beta sequences accurately predicted the HLA-A and HLA-B alleles for most subjects in the first cohort. When HLA alleles, especially DR and DQ, strongly co-occurred, TCR associations were difficult to assign to individual alleles. The classifier was reported to diagnose cytomegalovirus status with high specificity and sensitivity in both the original cohort and the validation cohort. A group of highly shared sequence variants was considered likely to be a technical artifact of the sequencing pipeline.

As concerns this clone: Its target antigen remains unknown. No clone much larger than this one lies a single base away; base qualities are absent.

The cohort comprised more than 550 healthy bone marrow donors. At the time of sampling, every cohort member was nominally healthy, though immune exposures that went unrecorded were likely present. The donor tested CMV seronegative and was one of the 352 seronegative cohort members. A peripheral blood sample was collected from each donor, and TCR beta sequencing was performed on peripheral blood mononuclear cells. The Qiagen DNeasy Blood Extraction Kit was used to extract genomic DNA from the blood cell samples. Library method: the immunoSEQ multiplex PCR assay. For the multiplex PCR, a mixture combining 60 forward primers for TCR Vbeta segments and 13 reverse primers for TCR Jbeta segments was used. The CDR3 region of rearranged TCR beta genes was amplified from genomic DNA with a multiplex PCR assay. On the Illumina HiSeq System, the amplified TCR beta libraries were sequenced as 87-base-pair reads. In the source study's methods: A later analysis counted approximately 74 million unique TCR beta chains across the roughly 700 repertoires, and roughly 10 million of these chains were shared by at least two donors. A nearest-neighbor algorithm error-corrected the raw reads and collapsed the reads into unique sequences, merging closely related sequences to remove PCR and sequencing errors. Alignment of CDR3 sequences to IMGT reference sequences was used to assign V, D and J gene segments. Each retained sequence needed at least a six-nucleotide match to both a V gene segment and a J gene segment. A rearrangement counted as productive if the CDR3 had no stop codons and remained in frame with V and J, and every other rearrangement counted as non-productive. CDR3 was defined according to IMGT convention as the region running from the second conserved V-encoded cysteine to the conserved J-encoded phenylalanine. The earlier analysis of about 620 of the donors excluded sequences that lacked an unambiguous match to a single V gene segment. In an earlier analysis of some 590 of the donors, V segments were called functional above 56.7% productive rearrangements and were called segregating when the between-donor standard deviation exceeded 5%. A statistical classification framework was built for diagnosing cytomegalovirus status from the catalog of TCR beta chain sequences. A later analysis assigned V and J genes by comparing TCR nucleotide sequences with IMGT/GENE-DB human TR gene sequences. Using the TCRdist pipeline, a later analysis assigned CDR3 sequences along with most-parsimonious VDJ recombination scenarios. In a later analysis, each TCR beta chain was defined by its CDR3 amino acid sequence together with its V-gene family, and reads lacking a unique V-gene family were excluded. A later analysis removed 600 or so highly shared, low-generation-probability nucleotide sequences to deal with suspected cross-contamination and a sequencing artifact. A later analysis calculated a clonal expansion index for each public chain from normalized within-repertoire ranks of inferred template counts. In a later analysis, generation probabilities were computed with a VDJ recombination model fitted to out-of-frame rearrangements, and the resulting probabilities were checked against IGoR. In a later analysis, TCR-TCR, TCR-HLA and TCR-CMV co-occurrence was scored with hypergeometric tests, and a repertoire-size bias correction was applied to TCR pairs. To estimate false discovery rates, a later analysis permuted the HLA or CMV assignments 20 times. A later analysis grouped co-occurring TCRs with DBSCAN, adding TCRdist sequence similarity when clustering within HLA-allele-positive subsets. Repertoires with fewer than 30,000 or more than 120,000 public chains were left out of co-occurrence clustering, as were about 5 repertoires with anomalous nucleotide sharing. In TCRdb, the immuneACCESS table is reduced to in-frame sequences with V and J assigned. These tables do not hold every clone; where another copy was compared, an unresolved V gene accounts for under half, and the others remain unexplained. V, J and clone size are those of that table, while D and trimming were read from the DNA. This sample has tens of thousands of clones in its table, and roughly 67% of those were observed once. Of the sample, 5.4% falls within the top ten clones.

Sample: PBMCs. The chain was built from TRBV10-3 and TRBJ2-2, and possibly TRBD2, on 7 matching bases. This receptor was identified in a man in his fifties or sixties in good health and CMV-seronegative. DNA sequence: TGTGCCATCAGACAGGGAGGGGGCACCGGGGAGCTGTTTTTT. Protein translation: CAIRQGGGTGELFF.